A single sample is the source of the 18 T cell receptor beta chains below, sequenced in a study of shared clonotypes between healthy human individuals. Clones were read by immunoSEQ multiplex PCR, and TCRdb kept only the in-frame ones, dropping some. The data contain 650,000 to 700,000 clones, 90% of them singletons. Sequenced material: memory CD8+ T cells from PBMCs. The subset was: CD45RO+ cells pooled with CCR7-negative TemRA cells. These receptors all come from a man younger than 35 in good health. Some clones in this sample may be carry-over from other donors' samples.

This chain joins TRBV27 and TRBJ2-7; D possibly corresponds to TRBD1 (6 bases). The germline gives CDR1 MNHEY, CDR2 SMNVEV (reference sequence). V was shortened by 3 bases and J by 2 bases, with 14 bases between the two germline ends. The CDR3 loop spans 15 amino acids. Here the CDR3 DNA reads TGTGCCAGCAGTTTCGGTGGCAGGGGTGCCTACGAGCAGTACTTC. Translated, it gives CASSFGGRGAYEQYF.

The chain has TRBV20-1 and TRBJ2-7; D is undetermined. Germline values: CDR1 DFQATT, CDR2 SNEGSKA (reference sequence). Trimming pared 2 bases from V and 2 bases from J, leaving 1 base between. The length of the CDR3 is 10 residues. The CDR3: CSARTYEQYF. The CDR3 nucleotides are TGCAGTGCTAGAACCTACGAGCAGTACTTC.

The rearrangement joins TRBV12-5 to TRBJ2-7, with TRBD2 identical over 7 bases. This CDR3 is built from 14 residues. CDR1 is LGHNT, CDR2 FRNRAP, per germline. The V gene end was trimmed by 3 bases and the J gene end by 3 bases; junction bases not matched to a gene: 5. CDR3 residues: CASGFERDYYEQYF. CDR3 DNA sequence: TGTGCTAGTGGTTTTGAGCGGGATTACTACGAGCAGTACTTC.

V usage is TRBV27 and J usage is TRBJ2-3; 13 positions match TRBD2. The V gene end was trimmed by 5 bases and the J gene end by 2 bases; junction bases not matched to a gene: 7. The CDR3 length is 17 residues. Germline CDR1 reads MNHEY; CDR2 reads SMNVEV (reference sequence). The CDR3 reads CASSAGLAGAFTDTQYF. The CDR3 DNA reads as TGTGCCAGCAGTGCAGGACTAGCGGGAGCTTTCACAGATACGCAGTATTTT.

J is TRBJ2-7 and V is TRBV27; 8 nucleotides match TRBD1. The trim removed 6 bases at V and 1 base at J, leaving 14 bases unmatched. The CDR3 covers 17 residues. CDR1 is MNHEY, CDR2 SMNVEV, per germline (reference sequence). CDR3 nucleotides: TGTGCCAGCAGCTTTGTTACCGGACAGGGAAATTCCTACGAGCAGTACTTC. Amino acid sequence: CASSFVTGQGNSYEQYF.

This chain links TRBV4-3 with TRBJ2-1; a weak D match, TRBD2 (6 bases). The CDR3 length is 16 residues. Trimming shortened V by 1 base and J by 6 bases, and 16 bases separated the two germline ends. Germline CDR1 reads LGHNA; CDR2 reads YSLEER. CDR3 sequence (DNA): TGCGCCAGCAGCCAAGCGCCGGGAGACTCGGGCAATGAGCAGTTCTTC. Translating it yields CASSQAPGDSGNEQFF.

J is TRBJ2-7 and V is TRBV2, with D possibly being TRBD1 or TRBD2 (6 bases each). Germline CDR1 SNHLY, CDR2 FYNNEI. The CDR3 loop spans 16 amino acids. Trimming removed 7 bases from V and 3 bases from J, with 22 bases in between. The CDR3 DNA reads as TGTGCCAGCACCTTGTCGGGGGCTGGTAATAGCTACGAGCAGTACTTC. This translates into CASTLSGAGNSYEQYF.

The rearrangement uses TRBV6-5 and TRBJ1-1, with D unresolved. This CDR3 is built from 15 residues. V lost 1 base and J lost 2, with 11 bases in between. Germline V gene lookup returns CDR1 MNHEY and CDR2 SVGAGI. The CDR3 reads CASSYLPDTNTEAFF. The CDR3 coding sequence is TGTGCCAGCAGTTACTTACCCGACACCAACACTGAAGCTTTCTTT.

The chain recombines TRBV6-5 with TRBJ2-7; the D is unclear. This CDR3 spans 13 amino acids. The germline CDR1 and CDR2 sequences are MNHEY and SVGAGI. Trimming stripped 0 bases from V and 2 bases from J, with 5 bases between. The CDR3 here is CASSYSPAYEQYF. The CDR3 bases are TGTGCCAGCAGTTACTCGCCGGCCTACGAGCAGTACTTC.

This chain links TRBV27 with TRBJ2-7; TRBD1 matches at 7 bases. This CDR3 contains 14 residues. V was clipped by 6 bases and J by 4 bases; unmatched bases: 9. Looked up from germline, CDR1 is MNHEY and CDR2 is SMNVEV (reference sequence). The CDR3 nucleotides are TGTGCCAGCAGCCTCACGGGACAGCCATACGAGCAGTACTTC. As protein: CASSLTGQPYEQYF.

CDR3 residues: CASSEGTGGSADTQYF. DNA of the CDR3: TGTGCCAGCAGTGAGGGGACAGGGGGGAGTGCAGATACGCAGTATTTT. The chain is built from TRBV6-4 and TRBJ2-3, with TRBD1 matching 11 bases. CDR3 size: 16 residues. Germline V gene data show CDR1 as MRHNA and CDR2 as SNTAGT. V lost 3 bases and J lost 4; bases outside the gene matches: 6.

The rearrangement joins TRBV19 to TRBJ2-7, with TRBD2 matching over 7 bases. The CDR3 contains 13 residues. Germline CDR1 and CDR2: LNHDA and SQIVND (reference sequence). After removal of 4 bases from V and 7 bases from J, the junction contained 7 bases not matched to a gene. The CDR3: CASSTGPGREQYF. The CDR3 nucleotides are TGTGCCAGTAGTACCGGGCCCGGGAGGGAGCAGTACTTC. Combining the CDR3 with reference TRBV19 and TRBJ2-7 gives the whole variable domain DGGITQSPKYLFRKEGQNVTLSCEQNLNHDAMYWYRQDPGQGLRLIYYSQIVNDFQKGDIAEGYSVSREKKESFPLTVTSAQKNPTAFYLCASSTGPGREQYFGPGTRLTVT.

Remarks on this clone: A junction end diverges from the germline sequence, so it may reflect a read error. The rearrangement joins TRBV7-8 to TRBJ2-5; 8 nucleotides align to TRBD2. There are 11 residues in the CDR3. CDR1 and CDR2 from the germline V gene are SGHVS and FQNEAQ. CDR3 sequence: CASSENSGIDF. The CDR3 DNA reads TGTGCCAGCAGCGAGAATAGCGGGATCGACTTC.

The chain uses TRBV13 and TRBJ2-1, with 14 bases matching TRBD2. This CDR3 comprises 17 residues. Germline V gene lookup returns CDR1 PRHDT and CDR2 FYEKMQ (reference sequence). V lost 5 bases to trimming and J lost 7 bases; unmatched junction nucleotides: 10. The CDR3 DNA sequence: TGTGCCAGCAGCATACGACCGGGACTAGCGGGAGTGAATGAGCAGTTCTTC. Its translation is CASSIRPGLAGVNEQFF.

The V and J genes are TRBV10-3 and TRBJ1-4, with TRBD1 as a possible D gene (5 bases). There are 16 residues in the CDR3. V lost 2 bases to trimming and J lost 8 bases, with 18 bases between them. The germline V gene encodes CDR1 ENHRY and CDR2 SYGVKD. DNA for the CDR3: TGTGCCATCAGTGAGGCCGCCCTCGAATGGGGGGAAAAACTGTTTTTT. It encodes CAISEAALEWGEKLFF.

The CDR3 spells CASSTGGVELFF. For the CDR3, the DNA is TGTGCCAGTAGTACAGGGGGAGTAGAGCTGTTTTTT. The V gene is TRBV19, the J gene TRBJ2-2; 7 bases fit TRBD1. Trimming took 4 bases from V and 11 from J; bases not matched to a gene: 4. Germline CDR1 and CDR2: LNHDA and SQIVND (reference sequence). This CDR3 contains 12 residues.

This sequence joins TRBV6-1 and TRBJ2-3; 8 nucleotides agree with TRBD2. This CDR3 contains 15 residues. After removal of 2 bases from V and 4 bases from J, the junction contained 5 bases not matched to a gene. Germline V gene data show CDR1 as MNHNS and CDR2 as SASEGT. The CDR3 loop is CASSEISGRSDTQYF. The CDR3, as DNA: TGTGCCAGCAGTGAAATAAGCGGGAGATCAGATACGCAGTATTTT.

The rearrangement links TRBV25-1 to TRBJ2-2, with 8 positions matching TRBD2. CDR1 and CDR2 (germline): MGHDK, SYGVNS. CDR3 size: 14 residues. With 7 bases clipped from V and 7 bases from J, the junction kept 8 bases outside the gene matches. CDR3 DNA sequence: TGTGCCAGCACCATTGGAAGCGGGAGCGGGGAGCTGTTTTTT. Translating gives CASTIGSGSGELFF.